Listed below are T cell receptor beta chains from one sample, sequenced in a study of shared clonotypes between healthy human individuals. Libraries were prepared by immunoSEQ multiplex PCR; TCRdb keeps only in-frame clonotypes and omits some of them. This table holds 2 million to 2.5 million clones, 90% to 95% found once. Sequences were obtained from naive CD4+ T cells from PBMCs. Source of these receptors: a man between 18 and 29 years old in good health. Some clones in this sample may be carry-over from other donors' samples. Each CDR3 is given with its conserved first and last residue. The order of the fields is V gene, clone size, J gene, D gene, CDR3 protein, CDR3 DNA. A D gene is named only where the DNA matches it firmly. Clone size is shown for a subset of rows, as once, few, many or a class of expanded clone.

TRBV29-1	.	TRBJ1-2	.	CSVERIRYTF	TGCAGCGTTGAACGGATACGCTACACCTTC
TRBV9	.	TRBJ2-1	.	CASSTDGQLSNEQFF	TGTGCCAGCAGCACCGACGGACAGCTGTCCAATGAGCAGTTCTTC
TRBV5-4	.	TRBJ1-1	.	CASSLDGRPAFF	TGTGCCAGCAGCTTGGACGGGAGACCAGCTTTCTTT
TRBV2	once	TRBJ1-2	TRBD1	CASGDRGQSGYTF	TGTGCCAGCGGGGACAGGGGACAGAGTGGCTACACCTTC
TRBV28	.	TRBJ1-5	.	CASSLTGNQPQHF	TGTGCCAGCAGTTTAACGGGCAATCAGCCCCAGCATTTT
TRBV30	.	TRBJ2-1	TRBD2	CAWSVPGLAGVDSYNEQFF	TGTGCCTGGAGTGTACCCGGGCTAGCGGGAGTAGACTCCTACAATGAGCAGTTCTTC
TRBV7-2	.	TRBJ1-1	.	CASSLGPLVVEAFF	TGTGCCAGCAGCTTAGGACCGTTAGTTGTGGAAGCTTTCTTT
TRBV5-4	.	TRBJ1-1	.	CASSLGAMNTEAFF	TGTGCCAGCAGCTTGGGCGCGATGAACACTGAAGCTTTCTTT
TRBV4-1	.	TRBJ2-5	TRBD1	CASSPQGAGVQETQYF	TGCGCCAGCAGTCCGCAGGGGGCCGGAGTACAAGAGACCCAGTACTTC
TRBV27	.	TRBJ2-4	TRBD1	CASSVTGSKNIQYF	TGTGCCAGCAGTGTGACAGGGTCCAAAAACATTCAGTACTTC
TRBV5-1	.	TRBJ2-7	.	CASSLALRDEQYF	TGCGCCAGCAGCTTGGCACTCAGGGACGAGCAGTACTTC
TRBV16	.	TRBJ2-7	.	CASSRSGIYEQYF	TGTGCCAGCAGCCGGTCAGGGATCTACGAGCAGTACTTC
TRBV18	.	TRBJ2-4	.	CASSEQGAKNIQYF	TGTGCCAGCTCAGAACAGGGAGCCAAAAACATTCAGTACTTC
TRBV28	.	TRBJ1-2	.	CASRGPYGRYGYTF	TGTGCCAGCAGAGGACCCTACGGAAGGTATGGCTACACCTTC
TRBV19	few	TRBJ1-1	.	CASSVGVRSTEAFF	TGTGCCAGTAGTGTTGGGGTTAGGTCAACTGAAGCTTTCTTT
TRBV15	.	TRBJ2-1	.	CATSRETLSYNEQFF	TGTGCCACCAGCAGAGAGACCCTCTCCTACAATGAGCAGTTCTTC
TRBV5-1	.	TRBJ1-1	.	CASRRATQGWDTEAFF	TGCGCCAGCAGACGCGCGACCCAGGGTTGGGACACTGAAGCTTTCTTT
TRBV11-1	.	TRBJ1-1	.	CASGQLELNTEAFF	TGTGCCAGCGGCCAGTTGGAGCTGAACACTGAAGCTTTCTTT
TRBV30	.	TRBJ2-3	.	CAWSPRGFSDTQYF	TGTGCCTGGAGCCCGAGAGGGTTCTCAGATACGCAGTATTTT
TRBV12-5	.	TRBJ2-1	.	CASGLARYNEQFF	TGTGCTAGTGGTTTGGCTAGATACAATGAGCAGTTCTTC
TRBV30	few	TRBJ1-4	TRBD1	CAWKTGGGEKLFF	TGTGCCTGGAAGACAGGGGGAGGTGAAAAACTGTTTTTT
TRBV9	.	TRBJ2-1	TRBD2	CASSEGTSGSNEQFF	TGTGCCAGCAGCGAGGGGACTAGCGGTAGTAATGAGCAGTTCTTC
TRBV11-2	.	TRBJ2-3	TRBD2	CASSLVGGRAADTQYF	TGTGCCAGCAGCTTAGTAGGCGGGAGGGCCGCGGATACGCAGTATTTT
TRBV5-1	.	TRBJ2-1	TRBD2	CASSINVAGGSYNEQFF	TGCGCCAGCAGCATAAACGTAGCGGGAGGCTCCTACAATGAGCAGTTCTTC
TRBV12-5	.	TRBJ2-7	.	CASGQRTEAQYF	TGTGCTAGTGGTCAAAGGACTGAGGCGCAGTACTTC
TRBV7-2	.	TRBJ1-2	TRBD1	CASSSTGTVSNYGYTF	TGTGCCAGCAGCTCGACCGGGACAGTGAGCAACTATGGCTACACCTTC
TRBV7-3	.	TRBJ1-2	.	CASGRDNYGYTF	TGTGCCAGCGGGCGGGATAACTATGGCTACACCTTC
TRBV28	.	TRBJ2-1	.	CASSLGGHEQFF	TGTGCCAGCAGTTTGGGAGGCCATGAGCAGTTCTTC
TRBV19	.	TRBJ1-1	.	CASSIQGQNTEAFF	TGTGCCAGTAGTATTCAGGGACAGAACACTGAAGCTTTCTTT
TRBV6-4	.	TRBJ1-1	.	CASSWDGNTEAFF	TGTGCCAGCAGTTGGGACGGGAACACTGAAGCTTTCTTT
TRBV7-2	.	TRBJ2-7	TRBD2	CASSLEGRGLAGGGLEQYF	TGTGCCAGCAGCTTAGAGGGCAGGGGACTAGCGGGGGGAGGCCTCGAGCAGTACTTC
TRBV27	.	TRBJ1-5	TRBD1	CASSPIPRDSLNQPQHF	TGTGCCAGCAGCCCAATACCCCGGGACAGCCTGAATCAGCCCCAGCATTTT
TRBV7-9	.	TRBJ1-2	.	CASSDRSEPYTF	TGTGCCAGCAGCGACCGAAGTGAGCCCTACACCTTC
TRBV5-1	.	TRBJ1-1	.	CASSLAGRGGTEAFF	TGCGCCAGCAGCTTGGCCGGACGGGGAGGCACTGAAGCTTTCTTT
TRBV5-1	.	TRBJ1-1	.	CASNLGMNTEAFF	TGCGCCAGCAACTTAGGAATGAACACTGAAGCTTTCTTT